Listed below are T cell receptor beta chains from one sample, sequenced in a study of identifying expanded T cells in peripheral blood. Using immunoSEQ multiplex PCR, the repertoire was profiled, and TCRdb retains in-frame clones only, with some absent. Of some 75,000 clones listed, around 90% were seen once; the top ten hold roughly 3.5%. Sequenced: blood. The receptor source for this set is a person aged 18 to 70 in good health. Both conserved end residues are part of each CDR3. Each record gives: clone size, J gene, D gene, V gene, CDR3 protein, CDR3 DNA. D genes are given only for firm matches. Clone size is not always given. Where it is, it says once, few, many or a class for expanded clones.

>-|TRBJ2-7|TRBD2|TRBV18
CASSPPGLAGDEQYF
TGTGCCAGCTCACCCCCCGGGCTAGCGGGAGACGAGCAGTACTTC
>-|TRBJ2-7|-|TRBV21-1
CASSNQYNCRGQSYEQYF
-
>-|TRBJ2-3|-|TRBV7-8
CASSLDSTDTQYF
TGTGCCAGCAGCTTAGATAGTACAGATACGCAGTATTTT
>-|TRBJ2-5|-|TRBV7-9
CATHGSSETQYF
TGTGCCACCCACGGGTCATCGGAGACCCAGTACTTC
>-|TRBJ2-3|-|TRBV11-2
CASSLVYSGDTQYF
TGTGCCAGCAGCTTAGTCTATAGTGGGGATACGCAGTATTTT
>-|TRBJ1-5|-|TRBV14
CASSQLVRGWSDQPQHF
TGTGCCAGCAGCCAATTAGTAAGGGGGTGGTCGGATCAGCCCCAGCATTTT
>-|TRBJ2-1|-|TRBV2
CASRPLTPEQFF
TGTGCCAGCAGACCCTTGACACCTGAGCAGTTCTTC
>few|TRBJ1-2|-|TRBV30
CASTRLGPIKDFYGYTF
TGTGCCTCTACCCGCCTGGGACCGATAAAGGATTTCTATGGCTACACCTTC
>-|TRBJ1-1|TRBD1|TRBV6-5
CASMFGQGALAFF
TGTGCCAGCATGTTCGGACAGGGGGCTTTGGCTTTCTTT
>-|TRBJ1-5|-|TRBV7-2
CASSYRSDQPQHF
TGTGCCAGCAGCTACAGGTCCGATCAGCCCCAGCATTTT
>-|TRBJ2-3|TRBD2|TRBV30
CAWSRLAGGPGGADTQYF
TGTGCCTGGAGTCGACTAGCGGGGGGGCCCGGAGGGGCAGATACGCAGTATTTT
>-|TRBJ1-2|-|TRBV19
CASSFPGRPGDGYTF
TGTGCCAGTAGTTTCCCAGGGCGCCCTGGGGATGGCTACACCTTC
>-|TRBJ1-5|-|TRBV2
CASSERRDSNQPQHF
TGTGCCAGCAGTGAACGCCGGGACAGCAATCAGCCCCAGCATTTT
>-|TRBJ2-3|TRBD2|TRBV7-2
CASSLASTSGTDTQYF
TGTGCCAGCAGCTTAGCTTCAACTAGCGGAACAGATACGCAGTATTTT
>-|TRBJ2-7|-|TRBV14
CASSQDMGYSYEQYF
TGTGCCAGCAGCCAAGATATGGGTTACTCCTACGAGCAGTACTTC
>-|TRBJ1-3|-|TRBV2
CASSQGSSTIYF
TGTGCCAGCTCCCAGGGTAGTAGCACCATATATTTT
>-|TRBJ2-5|TRBD1|TRBV29-1
CSVKTGQYQETQYF
TGCAGCGTGAAGACGGGACAGTACCAAGAGACCCAGTACTTC
>-|TRBJ1-5|-|TRBV5-4
CASSPFGPQHF
TGTGCCAGCAGCCCGTTTGGTCCCCAGCATTTT
>-|TRBJ1-2|-|TRBV21-1
CATPAGYGYTF
TGTGCCACCCCTGCCGGCTATGGCTACACCTTC
>-|TRBJ2-1|TRBD2|TRBV5-4
CASSRLADLYNEQFF
TGTGCCAGCAGCCGACTAGCGGACCTATACAATGAGCAGTTCTTC
>-|TRBJ2-3|-|TRBV7-9
CASSELGDTQYF
TGTGCCAGCAGCGAACTAGGGGATACGCAGTATTTT
>once|TRBJ2-7|TRBD2|TRBV28
CASSSSQLREGRRTYEQYF
TGTGCCAGCAGTTCTTCCCAACTCCGGGAGGGAAGAAGGACCTACGAGCAGTACTTC
>once|TRBJ2-7|TRBD2|TRBV18
CASSPPPGLATYEQYF
TGTGCCAGCTCACCACCGCCTGGACTAGCGACCTACGAGCAGTACTTC
>-|TRBJ1-4|TRBD1|TRBV5-1
CASSLQGGVGEKLFF
TGCGCCAGCAGCTTACAGGGGGGAGTGGGTGAAAAACTGTTTTTT
>-|TRBJ1-1|TRBD1|TRBV5-4
CASSLAAGGYTEAFF
TGTGCCAGCAGCTTGGCTGCAGGGGGCTACACTGAAGCTTTCTTT
>-|TRBJ2-5|-|TRBV23-1
CASSLTWAKVVVETQYF
TGCGCCAGCAGTTTAACCTGGGCGAAGGTTGTGGTAGAGACCCAGTACTTC